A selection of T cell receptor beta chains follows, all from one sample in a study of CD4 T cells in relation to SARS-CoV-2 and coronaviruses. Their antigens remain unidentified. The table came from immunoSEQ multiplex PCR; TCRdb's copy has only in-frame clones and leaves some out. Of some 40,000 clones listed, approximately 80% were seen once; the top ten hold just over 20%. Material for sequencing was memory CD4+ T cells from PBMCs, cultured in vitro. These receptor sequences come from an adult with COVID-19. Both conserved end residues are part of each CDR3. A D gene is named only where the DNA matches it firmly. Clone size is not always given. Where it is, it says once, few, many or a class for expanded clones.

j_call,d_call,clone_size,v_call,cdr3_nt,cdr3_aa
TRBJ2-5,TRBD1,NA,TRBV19,TGTGCCAGTAGACGACAGGGCCAAGAGACCCAGTACTTC,CASRRQGQETQYF
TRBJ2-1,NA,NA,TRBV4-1,TGCGCCAGCAGCCAATCCAGGCCCTTCAGGGAGGGGGTACGGGACAATGAGCAGTTCTTC,CASSQSRPFREGVRDNEQFF
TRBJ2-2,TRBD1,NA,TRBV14,TGTGCCAGCACCCTAGGACAGGGCGGGGAGCTGTTTTTT,CASTLGQGGELFF
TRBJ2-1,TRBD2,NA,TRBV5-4,TGTGCCAGCAGCTTGGCTAGGCTAGCGGGAGCCGATGAGCAGTTCTTC,CASSLARLAGADEQFF
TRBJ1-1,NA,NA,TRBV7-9,TGTGCCAGCAGCTTAGTTGGTAGGTCGGAGGCAAAAGCTTTCTTT,CASSLVGRSEAKAFF
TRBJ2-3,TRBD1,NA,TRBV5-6,TGTGCCAGCAGGTGGGACAGGGGGCGAGGAGATACGCAGTATTTT,CASRWDRGRGDTQYF
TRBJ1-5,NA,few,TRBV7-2,TGTGCCAGCAGCTTAAGTGCCAGGGCAGGTCAGCCCCAGCATTTT,CASSLSARAGQPQHF
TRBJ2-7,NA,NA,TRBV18,TGTGCCAGCTCACCGGGACCCAGGGGGGGATACGAGCAGTACTTC,CASSPGPRGGYEQYF
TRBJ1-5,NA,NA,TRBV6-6,TGTGCCACCCGTAGGACGGGGCGAAGTCAGCCCCAGCATTTT,CATRRTGRSQPQHF
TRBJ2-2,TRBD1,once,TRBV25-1,TGTGCCAGCTCCGGACAGGGGCGCACCGGGGAGCTGTTTTTT,CASSGQGRTGELFF
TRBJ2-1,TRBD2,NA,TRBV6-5,TGTGCCAGCAGTTTGCTAGCGGGCTACAATGAGCAGTTCTTC,CASSLLAGYNEQFF
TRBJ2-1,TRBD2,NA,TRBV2,TGTGCCAGCCGTGGGACTAGCGGGAAGGGGGATCAGTTCTTC,CASRGTSGKGDQFF
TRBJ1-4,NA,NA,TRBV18,TGTGCCAGCAGGGAAACGCGGACAACTGAAAAACTGTTTTTT,CASRETRTTEKLFF
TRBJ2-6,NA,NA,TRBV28,TGTGCCAGCAGTTTATGGAGATTAACGGCTAGCAGTTCTGGGGCCAACGTCCTGACTTTC,CASSLWRLTASSSGANVLTF
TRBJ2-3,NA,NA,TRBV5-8,TGTGCCAGCAGCTTAGGCAGCACTAGCACAGATACGCAGTATTTT,CASSLGSTSTDTQYF
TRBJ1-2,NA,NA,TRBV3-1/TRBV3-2,TGTGCCAGCAGCCAAGGTATTTTTGGCTACACCTTC,CASSQGIFGYTF
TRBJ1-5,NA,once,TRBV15,TGTGCCACCAGCATGGGACGAATTAGCAATCAGCCCCAGCATTTT,CATSMGRISNQPQHF
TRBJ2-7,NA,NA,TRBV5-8,TGTGCCAGCAGAACCACGGGGGTCTTTGACGAGCAGTACTTC,CASRTTGVFDEQYF
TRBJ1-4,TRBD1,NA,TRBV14,TGTGCCAGCAGCCCAAGGCCGCCGGGACAGGGTAATGAAAAACTGTTTTTT,CASSPRPPGQGNEKLFF
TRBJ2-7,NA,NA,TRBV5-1,TGCGCCAGCAGCGCACAGGGAGTTTTCTACGAGCAGTACTTC,CASSAQGVFYEQYF
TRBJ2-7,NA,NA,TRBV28,TGTGCCAGCAGTCCCAGGGTTTCCTACGAGCAGTACTTC,CASSPRVSYEQYF
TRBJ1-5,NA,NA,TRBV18,TGTGCCAGCTCACCTGCCCAAGCGGGGATAAATCAGCCCCAGCATTTT,CASSPAQAGINQPQHF
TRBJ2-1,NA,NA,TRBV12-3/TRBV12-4,TGTGCCAGCAGTTTAGGCGGACCAGAGCAGTTCTTC,CASSLGGPEQFF
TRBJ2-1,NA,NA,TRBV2,TGTGCCAGCATTGAGGACGGGTACAATGAGCAGTTCTTC,CASIEDGYNEQFF
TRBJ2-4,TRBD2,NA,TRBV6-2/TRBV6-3,TGTGCCAGCAGTCACGAACTAGCGGGAGCCAAAAACATTCAGTACTTC,CASSHELAGAKNIQYF
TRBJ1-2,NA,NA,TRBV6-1,TGTGCCAGCAGTGAATTTCGAGGGACCGGCTACACCTTC,CASSEFRGTGYTF
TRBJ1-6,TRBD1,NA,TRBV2,TGTGCCAGCAGTGAGGACCGGACAGGGGCTTTTAATTCACCCCTCCACTTT,CASSEDRTGAFNSPLHF
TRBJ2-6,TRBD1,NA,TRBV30,TGTGCCTGGGTACAAGGACAGGGGGCTGTCGGGGCCAACGTCCTGACTTTC,CAWVQGQGAVGANVLTF
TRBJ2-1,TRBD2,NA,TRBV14,TGTGCCAGCAGCCAAGCCTGGAGATATGGGACTAGCGGGCCCAAGAGAAATGAGCAGTTCTTC,CASSQAWRYGTSGPKRNEQFF
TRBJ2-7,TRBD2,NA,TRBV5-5,TGTGCCAGCAGCTTGGCCTCGGCGGGAGGTTCCTACGAGCAGTACTTC,CASSLASAGGSYEQYF
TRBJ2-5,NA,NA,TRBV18,TGTGCCAGCTCACTGGGGAGCGGCGGAGAGACCCAGTACTTC,CASSLGSGGETQYF
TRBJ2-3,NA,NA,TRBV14,TGTGCCAGCAGCCACACAGATACGCAGTATTTT,CASSHTDTQYF
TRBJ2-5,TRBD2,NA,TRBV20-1,TGCAGTGCTAGTGAACTAGCGGCACAAGGGACCCAGTACTTC,CSASELAAQGTQYF
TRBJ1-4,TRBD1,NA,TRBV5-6,TGTGCCAGCAGCCATTACAGGGGAGGCGAAAAACTGTTTTTT,CASSHYRGGEKLFF
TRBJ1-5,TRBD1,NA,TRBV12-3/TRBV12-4,TGTGCCAGCAGTTCCCAGGGGGAGCCCCAGCATTTT,CASSSQGEPQHF
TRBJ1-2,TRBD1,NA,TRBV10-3,TGTGCCATCAGTGAGAGACAGGGCCCCTCTAACTATGGCTACACCTTC,CAISERQGPSNYGYTF
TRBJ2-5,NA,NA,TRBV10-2,TGCGCCACGTCTCCGGGACCCGTGGGAGTGGAGACCCAGTACTTC,CATSPGPVGVETQYF
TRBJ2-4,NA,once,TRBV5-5,TGTGCCAGCAGTTATGACCCGTCGAACCAGTACTTC,CASSYDPSNQYF
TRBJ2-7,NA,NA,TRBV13,TGTGCCAGCAGCTTAGCGGGGAGCGGCTACGAGCAGTGCTTC,CASSLAGSGYEQCF
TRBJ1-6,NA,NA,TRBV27,TGTGCCAGCAGTTTATCAAAGGCTTATTCCCCCCTCCACTTT,CASSLSKAYSPLHF
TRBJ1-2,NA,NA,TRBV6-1,TGTGCCAGCAGTGAAGGAAACTATGGCTACACCTTC,CASSEGNYGYTF
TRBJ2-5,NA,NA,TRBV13,TGTGCCAGCAGCTTAGGCGGAGGGTATACAGTTCGTGAGACCCAGTACTTC,CASSLGGGYTVRETQYF
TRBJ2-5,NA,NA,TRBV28,TGTGCCAGCAGTTTCCTTGGGCCGCAAGAGACCCAGTACTTC,CASSFLGPQETQYF
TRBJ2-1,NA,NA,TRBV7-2,TGTGCCAGCAGCTTCCAGGTCTTTGTCAATGAGCAGTTCTTC,CASSFQVFVNEQFF
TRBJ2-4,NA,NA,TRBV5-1,TGCGCCAGCAGCGTAAATGCAGGGGTCAAAAACATTCAGTACTTC,CASSVNAGVKNIQYF
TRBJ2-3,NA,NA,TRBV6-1,TGTGCCAGCAGTGACCGATGGAGCGCAGATACGCAGTATTTT,CASSDRWSADTQYF
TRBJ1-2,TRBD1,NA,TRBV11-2,TGTGCCAGCAGTTTTCGACAGGGGGGCCATGGCTACACCTTC,CASSFRQGGHGYTF
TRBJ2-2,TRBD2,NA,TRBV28,TGTGCCAGCAGGGCGACTAGCAGGACCGGGGAGCTGTTTTTT,CASRATSRTGELFF
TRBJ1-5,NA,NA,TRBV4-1,TGCGCCAGCAGCCAAGACGCGCTAAGCAATCAGCCCCAGCATTTT,CASSQDALSNQPQHF
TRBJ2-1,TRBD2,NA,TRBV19,TGTGCCAGTAGGACTAGCGGGAGGGCCCGGAGCTCCTACAATGAGCAGTTCTTC,CASRTSGRARSSYNEQFF
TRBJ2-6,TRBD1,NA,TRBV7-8,TGTGCCAGCAGCACACCACAGGGGTTCTCTTCTTCCGGGGCCAACGTCCTGACTTTC,CASSTPQGFSSSGANVLTF
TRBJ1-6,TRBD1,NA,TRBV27,TGTGCCAGCAGTTGGCTTCGACAGGGAGATTCACCCCTCCACTTT,CASSWLRQGDSPLHF
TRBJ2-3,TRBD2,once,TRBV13,TGTGCCAGCAGCTTAGAGGCACCGAAACCTAGCGGGAGGAGAGATACGCAGTATTTT,CASSLEAPKPSGRRDTQYF